Listed below are T cell receptor beta chains from one sample, sequenced in a study of blood T cells in healthy people across ages. One entry per CDR3 protein results from TCRdb running MiXCR on the 5' RACE reads. Counted here are about 1.5 million distinct CDR3 sequences, about 45% occurring once; the ten biggest clones make up about 4%. The sample comprised blood. These receptors were obtained from a young woman in good health. CDR3s include the opening cysteine and the closing phenylalanine or tryptophan. The order of the fields is V gene, CDR3 protein.

V: TRBV6-5; CDR3: CASSYGTGFGYTF
V: TRBV7-2; CDR3: CASNKGLVAGELFF
V: TRBV11-2; CDR3: CASSQGSWTKQFF
V: TRBV5-1; CDR3: CASSLATGREQYF
V: TRBV29-1; CDR3: CSAGLRQKETQYF
V: TRBV9; CDR3: CASSVSQGSTGELFF
V: TRBV11-2; CDR3: CASSLAALYTQYF
V: TRBV7-2; CDR3: CASSLGNPGLAAEQYF
V: TRBV6-2/TRBV6-3; CDR3: CASRTGGTGSYEQYF
V: TRBV7-2; CDR3: CASSFRTSGTLRYNEQFF
V: TRBV15; CDR3: CATTRSQSVGPQHF
V: TRBV6-6; CDR3: CASSSPRQSNYGYTF
V: TRBV27; CDR3: CATGVGGGYTF
V: TRBV7-9; CDR3: CASSYGQVSTNEKLFF
V: TRBV7-3; CDR3: CASSGTSGRTQETQYF
V: TRBV15; CDR3: CAASRLKAGVGNEQFF
V: TRBV9; CDR3: CASSVESEMNTEAFF
V: TRBV7-9; CDR3: CASSSGQYTGELFF
V: TRBV4-3; CDR3: CASRLEGSTMGDTEAFF
V: TRBV3-1; CDR3: CASSPLAGAYYEQYF
V: TRBV5-6; CDR3: CASSSTSVIGNQPQHF